These 15 T cell receptor beta chains originate from one sample sequenced in a study of blood T cell repertoires in COVID-19. TCRdb's copy holds only in-frame clones and misses some; the assay was immunoSEQ multiplex PCR. The table lists just under 45,000 clones, over 70% of them singletons. The source material was peripheral blood. All receptors come from a middle-aged woman with acute or convalescent COVID-19.

V is TRBV27 and J is TRBJ2-5; D remains ambiguous. Trimming cost V 4 bases and J 5 bases, with 11 bases left between them. The CDR3 sequence is 13 residues long. Germline assignment: CDR1 MNHEY and CDR2 SMNVEV (reference sequence). CDR3 loop: CASSSRSEETQYF. CDR3 bases: TGTGCCAGCAGTTCACGTTCTGAGGAGACCCAGTACTTC.

This rearrangement joins TRBV5-1 to TRBJ1-1, with D possibly being TRBD1 (5 bases). Trimming took off 4 bases at V and 0 bases at J, with 13 bases between the two ends. Germline V lookup: CDR1 SGHRS, CDR2 YFSETQ. This CDR3 contains 15 residues. This CDR3 reads CASSHSDNMNTEAFF. The CDR3 coding sequence is TGCGCCAGCAGCCATTCGGACAACATGAACACTGAAGCTTTCTTT.

The chain has TRBV9 and TRBJ2-2; 7 bases align to TRBD1. This CDR3 has 18 amino acids. V dropped 0 bases and J dropped 1; count of bases not matched to a gene: 9. CDR1 is SGDLS and CDR2 is YYNGEE in the germline V gene. CDR3: CASSVASVWDRNTGELFF. CDR3 DNA sequence: TGTGCCAGCAGCGTAGCCTCCGTTTGGGACAGGAACACCGGGGAGCTGTTTTTT.

The J gene is TRBJ1-5, the V gene TRBV2, with D perhaps TRBD1 (5 bases). The germline V gene has CDR1 SNHLY and CDR2 FYNNEI. The CDR3 sequence is 15 residues long. V was pared by 4 bases and J by 0 bases, with 10 bases between. The CDR3 DNA is TGTGCCAGCAGTGCGGGACTGTCTAGCAATCAGCCCCAGCATTTT. It encodes CASSAGLSSNQPQHF.

The chain is built from TRBV27 and TRBJ2-7, with TRBD2 matching 13 bases. The germline gives CDR1 MNHEY, CDR2 SMNVEV (reference sequence). The CDR3 is 14 residues long. V trimming: 3 bases; J trimming: 7 bases; junction bases outside the gene matches: 3. The CDR3, as DNA: TGTGCCAGCAGTTTGGGACTAGCGGGATATGAGCAGTACTTC. Encoded protein: CASSLGLAGYEQYF.

V and J are TRBV28 and TRBJ1-4; perhaps TRBD1 as D (5 bases). Trimming removed 4 bases at V and 8 bases at J, with 17 bases between. The CDR3 length is 15 residues. Germline values: CDR1 MDHEN, CDR2 SYDVKM. In nucleotides, the CDR3 is TGTGCCAGCAGTTCCGCAGGGCTGGGGAAGGAAAAACTGTTTTTT. Translated: CASSSAGLGKEKLFF.

The chain couples TRBV3-1 (or the pseudogene TRBV3-2) to TRBJ1-6; unclear D gene. The CDR3 extends over 14 amino acids. V was pared by 3 bases and J by 10 bases, with 13 bases between. Germline V gene sequence: CDR1 LGHDT, CDR2 YNNKEL (reference sequence). The CDR3 loop reads CASSHGESGSPLHF. The DNA of the CDR3 is TGTGCCAGCAGCCACGGGGAGTCTGGCTCACCCCTCCACTTT.

CDR3 protein: CASVLQEETQYF. The DNA for the CDR3 is TGTGCCAGCGTTCTCCAGGAAGAGACCCAGTACTTC. The chain couples TRBV6-5 to TRBJ2-5; D ambiguous. V was cut by 8 bases and J by 3 bases, with 10 bases left in between. Germline V gene lookup returns CDR1 MNHEY and CDR2 SVGAGI. The CDR3 has 12 amino acids.

V and J are TRBV19 and TRBJ1-1; TRBD1 is a possible D gene (6 bases). V gave up 3 bases and J gave up 7 bases, with 12 bases separating them. The CDR3 is made up of 13 amino acids. The germline V gene has CDR1 LNHDA and CDR2 SQIVND (reference sequence). The CDR3 spells CASSIGDILEAFF. For the CDR3, the DNA is TGTGCCAGTAGTATCGGGGACATACTTGAAGCTTTCTTT.

CDR3 sequence: CASSEGTGGVQETQYF. The CDR3, as DNA: TGTGCCAGCAGTGAAGGGACCGGGGGGGTCCAAGAGACCCAGTACTTC. This chain joins TRBV25-1 and TRBJ2-5; 8 bases are shared with TRBD2. Looked up from germline, CDR1 is MGHDK and CDR2 is SYGVNS. The CDR3 runs to 16 residues. With 2 bases clipped from V and 1 base from J, the junction kept 6 bases outside the gene matches. Combining the CDR3 with reference TRBV25-1 and TRBJ2-5 gives the whole variable domain EADIYQTPRYLVIGTGKKITLECSQTMGHDKMYWYQQDPGMELHLIHYSYGVNSTEKGDLSSESTVSRIRTEHFPLTLESARPSHTSQYLCASSEGTGGVQETQYFGPGTRLLVL.

This clone was seen only a few times. This sequence joins TRBV6-6 and TRBJ1-6, with D possibly being TRBD1 (5 bases). V lost 0 bases and J lost 8, with 14 bases in between. This CDR3 is 16 amino acids long. Germline CDR1 and CDR2: MNHNY and SVGAGI (reference sequence). The CDR3 spells CASSYSRDSADSPLHF. In DNA, the CDR3 is TGTGCCAGCAGTTACTCGAGAGACAGTGCGGATTCACCCCTCCACTTT.

CDR3 residues: CASSLTGMDQPQHF. DNA for the CDR3: TGTGCCAGCAGCTTGACAGGGATGGATCAGCCCCAGCATTTT. This chain joins TRBV7-2 and TRBJ1-5, with 7 bases lining up with TRBD1. The CDR3 is 14 residues long. Germline trimming cut 3 bases from V and 5 bases from J; bases unmatched to any gene: 4. Looked up from germline, CDR1 is SGHTA and CDR2 is FQGNSA.

The chain carries TRBV27 and TRBJ1-2; tentatively, D is TRBD1 (6 bases). The germline V gene encodes CDR1 MNHEY and CDR2 SMNVEV (reference sequence). The CDR3 length is 18 residues. Trimming left V 5 bases short and J 0 bases short, with 22 bases between. CDR3 nucleotides: TGTGCCAGCAGTCCAAACCGGGTAGGGGGTCTCGCTAACTATGGCTACACCTTC. Residues: CASSPNRVGGLANYGYTF.

This sequence joins TRBV7-3 and TRBJ1-3, with unresolved D. V lost 5 bases and J 0 bases, leaving 11 bases between the germline ends. From germline, CDR1 is SGHTA and CDR2 FQGTGA. This CDR3 has 15 amino acids. CDR3 amino acids: CASSVSFGSGNTIYF. CDR3 nucleotide sequence: TGTGCCAGCAGCGTCAGTTTTGGCTCTGGAAACACCATATATTTT.

In this sample, this clone turned up once. The chain has TRBV27 and TRBJ1-3; D is perhaps TRBD1 (5 bases). Germline V gene lookup returns CDR1 MNHEY and CDR2 SMNVEV (reference sequence). Deletions cut 5 bases from V and 3 bases from J, with 17 bases between. This CDR3 region has 16 residues. In DNA, the CDR3 is TGTGCCAGCAGTACGCAATCAGGGATAGGTGGAAACACCATATATTTT. This codes for CASSTQSGIGGNTIYF.